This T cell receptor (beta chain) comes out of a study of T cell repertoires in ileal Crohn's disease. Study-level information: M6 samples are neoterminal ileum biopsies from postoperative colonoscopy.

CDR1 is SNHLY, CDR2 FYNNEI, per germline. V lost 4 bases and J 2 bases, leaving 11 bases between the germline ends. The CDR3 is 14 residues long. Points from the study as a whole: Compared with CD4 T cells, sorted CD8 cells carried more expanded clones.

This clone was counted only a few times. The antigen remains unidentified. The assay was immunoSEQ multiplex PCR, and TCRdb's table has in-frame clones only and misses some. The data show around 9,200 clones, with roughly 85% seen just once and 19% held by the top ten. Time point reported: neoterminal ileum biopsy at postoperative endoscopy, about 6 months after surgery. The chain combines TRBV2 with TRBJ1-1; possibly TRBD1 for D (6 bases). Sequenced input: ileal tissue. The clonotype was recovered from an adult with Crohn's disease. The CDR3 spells CASSVEQGNTEAFF. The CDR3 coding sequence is TGTGCCAGCAGTGTAGAACAGGGAAACACTGAAGCTTTCTTT.